Listed below are T cell receptor beta chains from one sample, sequenced in a study of T cells in Graves' hyperthyroidism and ophthalmopathy. TCRdb ran MiXCR on the multiplex PCR reads and lists one entry per CDR3 protein. In the table there are 600,000 to 700,000 distinct CDR3 sequences, roughly 14% of which are singletons. The sample taken for sequencing was blood. The receptors derive from a woman aged 35 to 49 with Graves' ophthalmopathy. Both conserved end residues are part of each CDR3. The D gene is left open where the match is weak. Clone size is given for some rows only: seen once, a few or many times, or a class if the clone is expanded.

>TRBV6-2/TRBV6-3|13|TRBD2|TRBJ2-7|many
TGTGCCAGCACCCAGAGAGCGGGAGGGCCTCAGTACTTC
CASTQRAGGPQYF
>TRBV2|15|-|TRBJ2-7|many
TGTGCCAGCAGTGGGGCGGGCAGCTTCTCCTACGAGCAGTACTTC
CASSGAGSFSYEQYF
>TRBV28|11|-|TRBJ2-2|many
TGTGCCAGCGGGGTCACCGGGGAGCTGTTTTTT
CASGVTGELFF
>TRBV28|13|-|TRBJ2-7|many
TGTGCCAGCAGTTTATATCCAGGGGACGAGCAGTACTTC
CASSLYPGDEQYF
>TRBV7-9|15|TRBD1|TRBJ2-2|few
TGTGCCAGCAGCTTTTCGACAGGGCTCACCGGGGAGCTGTTTTTT
CASSFSTGLTGELFF
>TRBV6-2/TRBV6-3|15|-|TRBJ2-5|many
TGTGCCAGCAGACCATTAGACAGACCCCAAGAGACCCAGTACTTC
CASRPLDRPQETQYF
>TRBV9|14|-|TRBJ1-1|few
TGTGCCAGCAGCGTAGGGGGGGGTAGAACTGAAGCTTTCTTT
CASSVGGGRTEAFF
>TRBV4-1|16|TRBD2|TRBJ2-2|once
TGCGCCAGCAGCCACCCAGCGGGAGTATCAGACGGGGAGCTGTTTTTT
CASSHPAGVSDGELFF
>TRBV19|16|-|TRBJ1-5|-
TGTGCCAGTAGTATTCTTCACAACAGGGGCAATCAGCCCCAGCATTTT
CASSILHNRGNQPQHF
>TRBV2|15|TRBD2|TRBJ2-1|many
TGTGCCAGCAGTGTTTTGGCTAGCGGCGACAATGAGCAGTTCTTC
CASSVLASGDNEQFF
>TRBV20-1|14|-|TRBJ2-5|many
TGCAGTGCTGCAACAGACATTGGCCAAGAGACCCAGTACTTC
CSAATDIGQETQYF
>TRBV5-1|16|-|TRBJ2-7|-
TGCGCCAGCGCATTCGGGATCGGCGTGACGAGTCGCGAGCAGTACTTC
CASAFGIGVTSREQYF
>TRBV7-2|17|-|TRBJ2-4|-
TGTGCCAGCAGCCCCGGGGCGGGACGTCAAGCCGAAAACATTCAGTACTTC
CASSPGAGRQAENIQYF
>TRBV12-3/TRBV12-4|14|TRBD1|TRBJ1-2|-
TGTGCCAGCAACCCGACAGGGTTAGCGTATGGCTACACCTTC
CASNPTGLAYGYTF
>TRBV28|12|-|TRBJ2-5|many
TGTGCCAGCAGGACTGTTAAAGAGACCCAGTACTTC
CASRTVKETQYF
>TRBV6-2/TRBV6-3|19|TRBD2|TRBJ2-7|-
TGTGCCAGCAGTTACGTACCCAGGACTAGCGGGGGGCCCTCCTACGAGCAGTACTTC
CASSYVPRTSGGPSYEQYF
>TRBV9|14|TRBD2|TRBJ2-5|-
TGTGCCAGCAGCGTAGGCTCCGGGGGGGAGACCCAGTACTTC
CASSVGSGGETQYF
>TRBV11-2|15|-|TRBJ2-5|many
TGTGCCAGCAGCTTAGATCAGGGTCGAAGAGAGACCCAGTACTTC
CASSLDQGRRETQYF